The 8 T cell receptor beta chains below all came from one sample that was sequenced in a study of identical twins. TCRdb ran MiXCR on the 5' RACE reads and lists one entry per CDR3 protein. The repertoire holds around 100,000 distinct CDR3 sequences, with about 6.1% as singletons. Input material: memory T cells sorted from blood. The receptors derive from a woman aged 45-65 years in good health.

Ten or more counts support this clonotype. The gene calls are TRBV3-1 and TRBJ2-2; 12 bases match TRBD2. Trimming took 4 bases from V and 4 from J; bases not matched to a gene: 4. The CDR3 runs to 16 residues. Per germline, CDR1 LGHDT and CDR2 YNNKEL (reference sequence). CDR3 sequence (DNA): TGTGCCAGCAGCCCTCTAGCGGGAGGGGCCACCGGGGAGCTGTTTTTT. Translating gives CASSPLAGGATGELFF.

The chain has TRBV20-1 and TRBJ2-1; unclear D gene. The CDR3 sequence is 10 residues long. The germline V gene has CDR1 DFQATT and CDR2 SNEGSKA (reference sequence). Deletions cut 5 bases from V and 10 bases from J, with 9 bases between. Here the CDR3 DNA reads TGCAGTGCTGGAACTCCAGAGCAGTTCTTC. Translating gives CSAGTPEQFF.

At least ten counts were recorded for this clonotype. One end of the junction does not line up with germline, which may come from a read error. The chain has TRBV5-1 and TRBJ1-5, with TRBD1 as a possible D gene (6 bases). Germline V gives CDR1 SGHRS, CDR2 YFSETQ. This CDR3 spans 15 amino acids. The CDR3 nucleotides read TGCGCCAGCAGCTTGTCAGGGGTCGACAATCAGCTCCAGCATTTT. Translating gives CASSLSGVDNQLQHF. The full variable domain, rest sourced from reference TRBV5-1 and TRBJ1-5, is KAGVTQTPRYLIKTRGQQVTLSCSPISGHRSVSWYQQTPGQGLQFLFEYFSETQRNKGNFPGRFSGRQFSNSRSEMNVSTLELGDSALYLCASSLSGVDNQLQHFGDGTRLSIL.

Ten or more counts support this clonotype. The chain recombines TRBV5-1 with TRBJ2-3, with 9 nucleotides matching TRBD1. The CDR3 totals 16 residues. Germline CDR1 and CDR2: SGHRS and YFSETQ. V dropped 4 bases and J dropped 4; count of bases not matched to a gene: 10. CDR3: CASSPSGTGSADTQYF. In DNA, the CDR3 is TGCGCCAGCAGCCCCTCCGGGACAGGGTCGGCAGATACGCAGTATTTT.

This clonotype occurred many times. The CDR3 reads CASSVGTAENQPQHF. The DNA of the CDR3 is TGTGCCAGCAGCGTAGGTACAGCCGAGAATCAGCCCCAGCATTTT. V is TRBV9 and J is TRBJ1-5; D is unresolved. The germline V gene encodes CDR1 SGDLS and CDR2 YYNGEE. This CDR3 is 15 amino acids long. With 0 bases removed from V and 4 bases from J, the gap between germline ends came to 11 bases.

This clonotype was seen many times. The chain uses TRBV29-1 and TRBJ2-5; TRBD2 is a possible D gene (7 bases). This CDR3 is 12 amino acids long. Between the trimmed V and J ends, which lost 7 bases and 4 bases, there was a span of 13 bases. From germline, CDR1 is SQVTM and CDR2 ANQGSEA. The CDR3 here is CSGGASGETQYF. The DNA for the CDR3 is TGCAGCGGGGGGGCTAGCGGAGAGACCCAGTACTTC.

This sequence joins TRBV12-2 and TRBJ1-1; the table gives TRBD1 as D, unverified against the DNA. TRBV12-2 is annotated as a pseudogene. The CDR3 spans 15 residues. The CDR3 protein is CASRPDRVGVTEAFF. In DNA form, the CDR3 reads TGTGCAAGTCGCCCGGACAGGGTAGGCGTCACTGAAGCTTTCTTT.

This clonotype was seen ten or more times. This sequence joins TRBV7-3 and TRBJ2-5; D is unresolved. Trimming stripped 1 base from V and 1 base from J, with 7 bases between. Germline CDR1 SGHTA, CDR2 FQGTGA. This CDR3 has 14 amino acids. In DNA form, the CDR3 reads TGTGCCAGCAGCTTAATGGGCAGCCAAGAGACCCAGTACTTC. Translation gives CASSLMGSQETQYF. The full variable domain, with the rest looked up from reference TRBV7-3 and TRBJ2-5, is GAGVSQTPSNKVTEKGKYVELRCDPISGHTALYWYRQSLGQGPEFLIYFQGTGAADDSGLPNDRFFAVRPEGSVSTLKIQRTERGDSAVYLCASSLMGSQETQYFGPGTRLLVL.